This T cell receptor beta chain was captured in a study of identical twins. In its sample, this clonotype was seen a few times. Its antigen is not identified. The CDR3 length is 13 residues. V lost 7 bases, J lost 3 bases, and 4 bases stayed unmatched. Germline assignment: CDR1 MNHNS and CDR2 SASEGT. TCRdb recomputed calls from the 5' RACE reads with MiXCR, one row per CDR3 protein. The sample lists roughly 1.6 million distinct CDR3 sequences, about 32% occurring once. Study-wide findings and caveats: Cord blood beta clonotypes present at high abundance carried fewer insertions; no such pattern appeared in memory repertoires. Twins shared beta out-of-frame sequences in excess, but this excess was weaker.

Sequencing used cord blood. The TCR sequence derives from a newborn girl in good health. The chain has TRBV6-1 and TRBJ2-3; TRBD2 aligns across 7 bases. The CDR3 DNA is TGTGCCAGCAATTTCGGGGGGACAGATACGCAGTATTTT. It encodes CASNFGGTDTQYF.